The rows below give T cell receptor beta chains drawn from one sample of a study of cytomegalovirus exposure and HLA in healthy donors. Method: immunoSEQ multiplex PCR; TCRdb's copy keeps in-frame clones and lacks some. The repertoire has 80,000 to 95,000 clones, roughly 80% of them found once; the top ten carry 1.9%. The sequenced sample was PBMCs. Source of these receptors: a woman in her twenties or thirties in good health and CMV-seronegative. The CDR3 runs from the conserved cysteine through the conserved F or W. The order of the fields is D gene, clone size, J gene, V gene, CDR3 DNA, CDR3 protein. The D gene is left open where the match is weak. Clone size is given for some rows only: seen once, a few or many times, or a class if the clone is expanded.

NA NA TRBJ2-7 TRBV2 TGTGCCAGCAGTGAGGGGCAGGTTGGGTCCTACGAGCAGTACTTC CASSEGQVGSYEQYF
TRBD2 NA TRBJ2-1 TRBV6-1 TGTGCCAGCAGCGGACTAGTGAGTGATGAGCAGTTCTTC CASSGLVSDEQFF
NA NA TRBJ1-5 TRBV7-9 TGTGCCAGCAGGGGAGCGGGTCAGCCCCAGCATTTT CASRGAGQPQHF
TRBD1 NA TRBJ2-4 TRBV5-4 TGTGCCAGCAGCTTTGCCCCCGGGACAGGGGTAGCCAAAAACATTCAGTACTTC CASSFAPGTGVAKNIQYF
TRBD2 NA TRBJ2-7 TRBV6-5 TGTGCCACCCTGTTAGCGGGAGTCCACGAGCAGTACTTC CATLLAGVHEQYF
TRBD1 NA TRBJ1-2 TRBV11-2 TGTGCCAGCAGCTTATCCCCTGGCGGCAGGGGGCAAATTGGCTACACCTTC CASSLSPGGRGQIGYTF
NA NA TRBJ1-1 TRBV5-6 TGTGCCAGCAGCTCCCTCGGACAGTCCCCTGAAGCTTTCTTT CASSSLGQSPEAFF
NA NA TRBJ1-2 TRBV19 TGTGCCAGTAGTCCGGGACAAGCTTATGGCTACACCTTC CASSPGQAYGYTF
NA NA TRBJ2-7 TRBV29-1 TGCAGCGCCCGAGGCCAGGGTCTCTACGAGCAGTACTTC CSARGQGLYEQYF
NA NA TRBJ1-2 TRBV5-1 TGCGCCAGCAGCTTGGTCGACAGTAACTATGGCTACACCTTC CASSLVDSNYGYTF
NA NA TRBJ1-5 TRBV7-8 TGTGCCAGCAGCTTAGTGTCAGGGCGGAGCAATCAGCCCCAGCATTTT CASSLVSGRSNQPQHF
NA few TRBJ1-1 TRBV28 TGTGCCAGCAGGTACGACAGAGCTGAAGCTTTCTTT CASRYDRAEAFF
TRBD2 NA TRBJ2-2 TRBV9 TGTGCCAGCAGCGTAGATTTGGCTAGCGGGCCGAACACCGGGGAGCTGTTTTTT CASSVDLASGPNTGELFF
NA few TRBJ2-7 TRBV14 TGTGCCAGCAGCCAAGTATCCAGGGTGGACGAGCAGTACTTC CASSQVSRVDEQYF
NA NA TRBJ2-7 TRBV6-1 TGTGCCAGCAGTGAACGCGGGGCTGGCGAGCAGTACTTC CASSERGAGEQYF
TRBD1 NA TRBJ1-2 TRBV2 TGTGCCAGCAACCCGACGGGACAGCACTATGGCTACACCTTC CASNPTGQHYGYTF
NA NA TRBJ1-4 TRBV4-3 TGCGCCAGCAGCCAAGAAGCCCGAGGGACAACTAATGAAAAACTGTTTTTT CASSQEARGTTNEKLFF
NA NA TRBJ1-1 TRBV9 TGTGCCAACAGTCGGGGGACTGAAGCTTTCTTT CANSRGTEAFF
TRBD1 NA TRBJ2-2 TRBV5-4 TGTGCCAGCAGCTTGGCCACAGGGGGCGCGAGGACCGGGGAGCTGTTTTTT CASSLATGGARTGELFF
NA NA TRBJ1-1 TRBV5-6 TGTGCCAGCAGCTTGGGGAGATATTCCACTGAAGCTTTCTTT CASSLGRYSTEAFF
NA NA TRBJ1-1 TRBV6-5 TGTGCCAGCAGTTACCCCGGTGACACTGAAGCTTTCTTT CASSYPGDTEAFF
TRBD2 few TRBJ2-7 TRBV7-8 TGTGCCAGCAGCTTAGCGGTTCTAGCGGGAGAGCAGTACTTC CASSLAVLAGEQYF
TRBD2 NA TRBJ2-7 TRBV18 TGTGCCAGCTCACCGCGACTAGCGGGCGAGCAGTACTTC CASSPRLAGEQYF
NA NA TRBJ2-2 TRBV30 TGTGCCTGGAGTGTACCCGGGATTTCCGGGGAGCTGTTTTTT CAWSVPGISGELFF
TRBD2 NA TRBJ2-1 TRBV2 TGTGCCAGCAGAGTTAGCGGGAGGGACAATGAGCAGTTCTTC CASRVSGRDNEQFF
TRBD1 NA TRBJ1-1 TRBV5-1 TGCGCCAGCAGCGTGGGACAGGGTAACACTGAAGCTTTCTTT CASSVGQGNTEAFF
TRBD2 once TRBJ2-7 TRBV5-6 TGTGCCAGCAGCCGCGGGGGAGCGGGGCCCTACGAGCAGTACTTC CASSRGGAGPYEQYF
NA NA TRBJ2-3 TRBV4-2 TGTGCCAGCGACCGAGGGGGGGCAGGCGGGGATACGCAGTATTTT CASDRGGAGGDTQYF
TRBD1 NA TRBJ2-6 TRBV27 TGTGCCAGCAGTCCCAGACAGGGGGCGTTGTCTGGGGCCAACGTCCTGACTTTC CASSPRQGALSGANVLTF
TRBD2 NA TRBJ2-3 TRBV27 TGTGCCAGTAGTGGGACTAGCGGGAGGGCCCGTCGGGCAGATACGCAGTATTTT CASSGTSGRARRADTQYF
TRBD2 NA TRBJ2-1 TRBV27 TGTGCCAGCAGTCCCCAACTAGCGGGTGTCTACAATGAGCAGTTCTTC CASSPQLAGVYNEQFF
NA NA TRBJ2-1 TRBV21-1 TGTGCCAGCAGCAAACCCGCCCGGGAGGGACCTGTAGATGAGCAGTTCTTC CASSKPAREGPVDEQFF
NA NA TRBJ1-3 TRBV25-1 TGTGCCAGCAGTGGGGGGGGCCGCTCTGGAAACACCATATATTTT CASSGGGRSGNTIYF
NA NA TRBJ1-4 TRBV15 TGTGCCATCAGCAGAGGGGACACCGCGAGCATCGGTTGGGGTGAAAAACTGTTTTTT CAISRGDTASIGWGEKLFF
TRBD1 NA TRBJ2-2 TRBV4-2 TGTGCCAGCAGCCCGGGACAGGGGAACACCGGGGAGCTGTTTTTT CASSPGQGNTGELFF
TRBD1 once TRBJ1-2 TRBV5-1 TGCGCCAGCAGCTTGGCGTTTGGGACAGGGCCCACATTCGGCTATGGCTACACCTTC CASSLAFGTGPTFGYGYTF
TRBD1 NA TRBJ2-7 TRBV28 TGTGCCAGCAGTTTGCCCCGGCCGGGACAGGGGGACCGGCGGCAGTACTTC CASSLPRPGQGDRRQYF
TRBD1 NA TRBJ1-2 TRBV6-1 TGTGCCAGCAGGACAGGGCATCCTAACTATGGCTACACCTTC CASRTGHPNYGYTF
TRBD2 once TRBJ2-1 TRBV9 TGTGCCAGCAGCGTAGGCCTAGCGGGATTTGGGAGCTCCTACAATGAGCAGTTCTTC CASSVGLAGFGSSYNEQFF
NA NA TRBJ1-3 TRBV30 TGTGCATGGACAGCTGGAAACACCATATATTTT CAWTAGNTIYF
TRBD2 NA TRBJ2-7 TRBV6-4 TGTGCCAGCAGTGACTCGAGACTAGCGGGAGTCCGAGTGGACTACGAGCAGTACTTC CASSDSRLAGVRVDYEQYF
NA NA TRBJ1-3 TRBV7-3 TGTGCCAGCTCACCCACGGGGGGCTCTGGAAACACCATATATTTT CASSPTGGSGNTIYF
NA NA TRBJ1-1 TRBV6-5 TGTGCCAGCAGTTACGGGGGCAGCTTGAACACTGAAGCTTTCTTT CASSYGGSLNTEAFF
NA NA TRBJ1-1 TRBV5-1 TGCGCCAGCAGCGGCCCGGGTCCTTCCTCAACTATTGAAGCTTTCTTT CASSGPGPSSTIEAFF
NA NA TRBJ1-5 TRBV6-1 TGTGCCAGCAGTCCGACAGATTACTTATGGGGGCCCCAGCATTTT CASSPTDYLWGPQHF
TRBD1 NA TRBJ2-5 TRBV4-2 TGTGCTAGCAGCCCAGAACATACAGGGGGCGTCAACCAAGAGACCCAGTACTTC CASSPEHTGGVNQETQYF
TRBD2 NA TRBJ2-1 TRBV5-1 TGCGCCAGCAGCCGGGAGGGGGGGAGCTCCTACAATGAGCAGTTCTTC CASSREGGSSYNEQFF
TRBD2 few TRBJ2-7 TRBV27 TGTGCCAGCAGTGGCGGGAGTTCTGGATACGAGCAGTACTTC CASSGGSSGYEQYF